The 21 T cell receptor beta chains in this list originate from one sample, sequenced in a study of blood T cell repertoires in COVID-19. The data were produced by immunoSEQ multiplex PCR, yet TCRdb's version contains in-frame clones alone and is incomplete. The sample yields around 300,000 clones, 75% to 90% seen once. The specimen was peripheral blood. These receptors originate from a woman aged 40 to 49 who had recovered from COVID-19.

Here the CDR3 reads CASSASGQNEAFF. CDR3 DNA sequence: TGCGCCAGCAGCGCTTCGGGACAGAATGAAGCTTTCTTT. The chain links TRBV5-1 to TRBJ1-1, with 7 positions matching TRBD1. V was clipped by 4 bases and J by 7 bases; unmatched bases: 7. There are 13 residues in the CDR3. Germline-derived CDR1 and CDR2 are SGHRS and YFSETQ.

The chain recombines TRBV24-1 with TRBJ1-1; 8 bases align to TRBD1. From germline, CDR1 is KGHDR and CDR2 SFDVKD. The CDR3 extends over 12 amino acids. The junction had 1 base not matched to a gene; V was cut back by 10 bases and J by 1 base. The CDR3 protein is CATQGENTEAFF. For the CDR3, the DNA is TGTGCCACACAGGGGGAGAACACTGAAGCTTTCTTT.

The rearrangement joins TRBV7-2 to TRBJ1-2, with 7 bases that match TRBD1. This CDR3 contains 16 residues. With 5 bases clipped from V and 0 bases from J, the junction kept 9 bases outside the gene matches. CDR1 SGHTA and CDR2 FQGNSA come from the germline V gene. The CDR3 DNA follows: TGTGCCAGCAGCCAAACAGGGGCCCACTCTAACTATGGCTACACCTTC. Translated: CASSQTGAHSNYGYTF.

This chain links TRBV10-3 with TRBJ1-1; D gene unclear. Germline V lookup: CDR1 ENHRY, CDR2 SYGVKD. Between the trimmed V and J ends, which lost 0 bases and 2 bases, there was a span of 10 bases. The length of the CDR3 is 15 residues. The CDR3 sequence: CAISESPITNTEAFF. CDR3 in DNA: TGTGCCATCAGTGAGTCACCCATAACTAACACTGAAGCTTTCTTT.

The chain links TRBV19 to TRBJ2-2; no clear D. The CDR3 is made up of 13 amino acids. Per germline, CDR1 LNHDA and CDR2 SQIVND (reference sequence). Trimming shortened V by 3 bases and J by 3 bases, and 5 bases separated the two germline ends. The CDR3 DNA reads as TGTGCCAGTAGTATGGAGTACACCGGGGAGCTGTTTTTT. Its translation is CASSMEYTGELFF.

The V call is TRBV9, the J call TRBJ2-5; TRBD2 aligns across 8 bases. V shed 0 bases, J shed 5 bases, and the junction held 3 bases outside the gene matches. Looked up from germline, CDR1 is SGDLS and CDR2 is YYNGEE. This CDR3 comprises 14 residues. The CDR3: CASSVGGTRETQYF. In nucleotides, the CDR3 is TGTGCCAGCAGCGTAGGCGGGACTAGGGAGACCCAGTACTTC.

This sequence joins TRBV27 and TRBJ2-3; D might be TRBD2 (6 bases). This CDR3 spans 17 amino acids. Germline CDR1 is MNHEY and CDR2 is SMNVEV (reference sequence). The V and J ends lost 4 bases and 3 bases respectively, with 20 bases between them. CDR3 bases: TGTGCCAGCAGTTCCCGACTAGGAGTAGATAGGACAGATACGCAGTATTTT. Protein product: CASSSRLGVDRTDTQYF.

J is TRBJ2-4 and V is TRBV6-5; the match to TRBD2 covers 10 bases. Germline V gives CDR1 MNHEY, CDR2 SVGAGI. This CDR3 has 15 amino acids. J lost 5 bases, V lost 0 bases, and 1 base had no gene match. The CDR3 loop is CASSYSLAGENIQYF. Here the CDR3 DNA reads TGTGCCAGCAGTTACTCCCTAGCGGGGGAAAACATTCAGTACTTC.

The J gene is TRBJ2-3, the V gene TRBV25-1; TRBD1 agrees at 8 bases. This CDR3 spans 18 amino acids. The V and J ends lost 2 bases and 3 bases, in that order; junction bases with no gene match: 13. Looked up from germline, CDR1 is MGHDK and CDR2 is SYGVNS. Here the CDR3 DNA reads TGTGCCAGCAGTGAAGGTGGACAGGGTATCGTGGGAACAGATACGCAGTATTTT. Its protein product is CASSEGGQGIVGTDTQYF.

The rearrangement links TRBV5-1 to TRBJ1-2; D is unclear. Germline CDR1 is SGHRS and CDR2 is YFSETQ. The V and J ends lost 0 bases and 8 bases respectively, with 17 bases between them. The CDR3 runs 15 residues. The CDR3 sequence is CASSLDPIQAGGYTF. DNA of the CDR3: TGCGCCAGCAGCTTGGACCCGATCCAGGCTGGGGGCTACACCTTC.

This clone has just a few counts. For the CDR3, the DNA is TGTGCCAGCAGTGAACAGGTTCGCAATCAGCCCCAGCATTTT. This sequence encodes CASSEQVRNQPQHF. V gene TRBV2 combines with J gene TRBJ1-5; D unclear. Germline assignment: CDR1 SNHLY and CDR2 FYNNEI. Trimming took off 2 bases at V and 2 bases at J, with 7 bases between the two ends. This CDR3 has 14 residues.

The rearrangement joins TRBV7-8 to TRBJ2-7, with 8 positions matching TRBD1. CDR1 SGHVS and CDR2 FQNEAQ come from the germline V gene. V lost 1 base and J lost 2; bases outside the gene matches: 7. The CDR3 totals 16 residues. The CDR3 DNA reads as TGTGCCAGCAGCTTAGGGACAGGGCCATGGCCCTACGAGCAGTACTTC. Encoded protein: CASSLGTGPWPYEQYF. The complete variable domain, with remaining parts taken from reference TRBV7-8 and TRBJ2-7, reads GAGVSQSPRYKVAKRGQDVALRCDPISGHVSLFWYQQALGQGPEFLTYFQNEAQLDKSGLPSDRFFAERPEGSVSTLKIQRTQQEDSAVYLCASSLGTGPWPYEQYFGPGTRLTVT.

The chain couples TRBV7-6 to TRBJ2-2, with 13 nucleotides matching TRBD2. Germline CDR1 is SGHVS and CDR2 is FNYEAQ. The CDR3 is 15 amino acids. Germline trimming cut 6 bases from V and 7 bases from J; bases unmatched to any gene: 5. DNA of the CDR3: TGTGCCAGCAGGGCGGGACTAGCGGGATTCGGGGAGCTGTTTTTT. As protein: CASRAGLAGFGELFF.

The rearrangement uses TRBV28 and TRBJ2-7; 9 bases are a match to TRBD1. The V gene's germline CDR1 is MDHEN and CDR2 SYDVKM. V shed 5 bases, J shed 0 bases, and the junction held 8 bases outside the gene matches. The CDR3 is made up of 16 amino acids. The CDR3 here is CASSPTGGLSSYEQYF. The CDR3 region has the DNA TGTGCCAGCAGTCCTACAGGGGGCCTGAGCTCCTACGAGCAGTACTTC.

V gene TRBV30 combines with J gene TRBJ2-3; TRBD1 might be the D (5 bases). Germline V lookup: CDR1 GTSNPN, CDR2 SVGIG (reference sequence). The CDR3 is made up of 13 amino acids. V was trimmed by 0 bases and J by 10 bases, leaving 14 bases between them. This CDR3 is CAWSVGPFKAQYF. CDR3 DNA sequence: TGTGCCTGGAGTGTGGGGCCGTTCAAAGCGCAGTATTTT. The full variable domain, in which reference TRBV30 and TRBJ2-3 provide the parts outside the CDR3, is SQTIHQWPATLVQPVGSPLSLECTVEGTSNPNLYWYRQAAGRGLQLLFYSVGIGQISSEVPQNLSASRPQDRQFILSSKKLLLSDSGFYLCAWSVGPFKAQYFGPGTRLTVL.

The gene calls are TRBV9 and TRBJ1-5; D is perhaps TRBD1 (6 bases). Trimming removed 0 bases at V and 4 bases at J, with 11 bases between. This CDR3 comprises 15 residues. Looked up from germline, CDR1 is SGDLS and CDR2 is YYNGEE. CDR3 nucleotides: TGTGCCAGCAGCGTAGAGACAGGATGGAATCAGCCCCAGCATTTT. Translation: CASSVETGWNQPQHF.

This CDR3 reads CASSLQGTLSYNEQFF. The CDR3 DNA reads as TGTGCCAGCAGTTTGCAGGGAACTCTCTCCTACAATGAGCAGTTCTTC. The V gene is TRBV5-8, the J gene TRBJ2-1; tentative D call: TRBD1 (5 bases). Germline values: CDR1 SGHTS, CDR2 YDEGEE. Trimming shortened V by 5 bases and J by 0 bases, and 15 bases separated the two germline ends. This CDR3 is 16 amino acids long.

The DNA of the CDR3 is TGCGCCAGCAGCCAAGTCGTCGGGACAGATACGCAGTATTTT. Translating it yields CASSQVVGTDTQYF. This rearrangement joins TRBV4-1 to TRBJ2-3, with D unclear. The CDR3 is 14 residues long. The V gene lost 1 base and the J gene lost 3 bases, with 8 bases spanning the gap. Germline V lookup: CDR1 MGHRA, CDR2 YSYEKL.

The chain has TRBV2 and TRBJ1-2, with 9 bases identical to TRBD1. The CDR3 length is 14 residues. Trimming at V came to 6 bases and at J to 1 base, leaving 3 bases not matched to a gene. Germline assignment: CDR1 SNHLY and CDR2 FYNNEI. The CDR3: CASRLTGGNYGYTF. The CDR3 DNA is TGTGCCAGCAGGTTGACAGGGGGTAACTATGGCTACACCTTC.

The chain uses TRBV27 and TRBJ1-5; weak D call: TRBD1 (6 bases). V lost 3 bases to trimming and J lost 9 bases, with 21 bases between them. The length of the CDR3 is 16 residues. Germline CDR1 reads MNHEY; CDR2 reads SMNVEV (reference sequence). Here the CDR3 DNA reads TGTGCCAGCAGTTTTGGAGCACAGGGTGTGGTGGGGCCCCAGCATTTT. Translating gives CASSFGAQGVVGPQHF.

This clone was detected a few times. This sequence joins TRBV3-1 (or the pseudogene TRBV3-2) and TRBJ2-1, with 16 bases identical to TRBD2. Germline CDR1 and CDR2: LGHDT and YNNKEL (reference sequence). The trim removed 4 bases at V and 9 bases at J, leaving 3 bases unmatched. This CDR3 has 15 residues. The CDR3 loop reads CASSPGLAGGVEQFF. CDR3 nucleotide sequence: TGTGCCAGCAGCCCGGGACTAGCGGGAGGGGTTGAGCAGTTCTTC.